The rows below give T cell receptor beta chains drawn from one sample of a study of early T cells in non-severe SARS-CoV-2 infection. TCRdb analysed the 5' RACE reads with MiXCR anew, one entry per CDR3 protein. The repertoire includes around 80,000 distinct CDR3 sequences, about 13% of them detected once, and 6% sits in the top ten. Input material: whole blood. These receptors were collected from an adult who was a healthcare worker with PCR-confirmed SARS-CoV-2 infection or an uninfected control (not recorded which). Both conserved end residues are part of each CDR3. The order of the fields is V gene, clone size, CDR3 length, D gene, J gene, CDR3 DNA, CDR3 protein. A D gene is named only where the DNA matches it firmly. Size is omitted from some rows. Given values are once, few, many or a class for expanded clones.

v_gene: TRBV20-1; abundance: many; len: 12; d_gene: TRBD1; j_gene: TRBJ1-1; CDR3nt: TGCAGTGCTTATGACAGGGGCACTGAAGCTTTCTTT; CDR3aa: CSAYDRGTEAFF
v_gene: TRBV28; abundance: many; len: 14; d_gene: TRBD2; j_gene: TRBJ2-7; CDR3nt: TGTGCCAGCTCTCGTAGCGGGGGGACCTACGAGCAGTACTTC; CDR3aa: CASSRSGGTYEQYF
v_gene: TRBV6-5; abundance: few; len: 15; d_gene: TRBD2; j_gene: TRBJ2-1; CDR3nt: TGTGCCAGCAGTTACGCCCGGGGGGCCTACAATGAGCAGTTCTTC; CDR3aa: CASSYARGAYNEQFF
v_gene: TRBV6-5; abundance: -; len: 14; d_gene: TRBD1; j_gene: TRBJ1-1; CDR3nt: TGTGCCTGCTCGACAGGGTTCATGAACACTGAAGCTTTCTTT; CDR3aa: CACSTGFMNTEAFF
v_gene: TRBV2; abundance: -; len: 13; d_gene: -; j_gene: TRBJ2-7; CDR3nt: TGTGCCAGCAGCGGGGGGCCCTCCTACGAGCAGTACTTC; CDR3aa: CASSGGPSYEQYF
v_gene: TRBV29-1; abundance: few; len: 12; d_gene: -; j_gene: TRBJ2-2; CDR3nt: TGCAGCGTTGAGTGGGAGACCGGGGAGCTGTTTTTT; CDR3aa: CSVEWETGELFF
v_gene: TRBV5-1; abundance: many; len: 15; d_gene: TRBD1; j_gene: TRBJ2-2; CDR3nt: TGCGCCAGCAGCTTGTGGACAGGGGAAACCGGGGAGCTGTTTTTT; CDR3aa: CASSLWTGETGELFF
v_gene: TRBV29-1; abundance: few; len: 15; d_gene: TRBD2; j_gene: TRBJ2-3; CDR3nt: TGCAGCGTTTATCTAGCGGGGGGACGCACAGATACGCAGTATTTT; CDR3aa: CSVYLAGGRTDTQYF
v_gene: TRBV9; abundance: -; len: 16; d_gene: -; j_gene: TRBJ1-6; CDR3nt: TGTGCCAGCAGCCCTAACGCGGGAGGTCATAATTCACCCCTCCACTTT; CDR3aa: CASSPNAGGHNSPLHF
v_gene: TRBV28; abundance: few; len: 16; d_gene: TRBD1; j_gene: TRBJ1-2; CDR3nt: TGTGCCAGCAGCCCGCCCTCAGGGGGCATGGGCTATGGCTACACCTTC; CDR3aa: CASSPPSGGMGYGYTF
v_gene: TRBV7-3; abundance: few; len: 16; d_gene: -; j_gene: TRBJ1-5; CDR3nt: TGTGCCAGCAGCTTAACTCACAACCCACGGGTATGGCCCCAGCATTTT; CDR3aa: CASSLTHNPRVWPQHF
v_gene: TRBV12-3/TRBV12-4; abundance: -; len: 15; d_gene: -; j_gene: TRBJ2-2; CDR3nt: TGTGCCAGCAGTTTAGGAGGGGGTAACACCGGGGAGCTGTTTTTT; CDR3aa: CASSLGGGNTGELFF
v_gene: TRBV7-2; abundance: few; len: 15; d_gene: -; j_gene: TRBJ1-6; CDR3nt: TGTGCCAGCAGCTCGCCGGCAGGAACCCCCTCACCCCTCCACTTT; CDR3aa: CASSSPAGTPSPLHF
v_gene: TRBV29-1; abundance: -; len: 11; d_gene: -; j_gene: TRBJ1-2; CDR3nt: TGCAGCGTTGGAGGGTATAATGGCTACACCTTC; CDR3aa: CSVGGYNGYTF
v_gene: TRBV7-3; abundance: few; len: 16; d_gene: TRBD2; j_gene: TRBJ2-2; CDR3nt: TGTGCCAGCAGCTCCCGTGGTACTAGCGGGGTCGGGGAGCTGTTTTTT; CDR3aa: CASSSRGTSGVGELFF
v_gene: TRBV7-3; abundance: -; len: 15; d_gene: TRBD1; j_gene: TRBJ2-2; CDR3nt: TGTGCCAGCAGCTCTCAGGGGGCTAGGACCGGGGAGCTGTTTTTT; CDR3aa: CASSSQGARTGELFF
v_gene: TRBV12-3/TRBV12-4; abundance: -; len: 15; d_gene: -; j_gene: TRBJ2-3; CDR3nt: TGTGCCAGCAGCCGCACTACAAATAGCTTGGTTACGCAGTATTTT; CDR3aa: CASSRTTNSLVTQYF
v_gene: TRBV6-5; abundance: few; len: 13; d_gene: -; j_gene: TRBJ2-7; CDR3nt: TGTGCCAGCAGTTACGACCCCTCCTACGAGCAGTACTTC; CDR3aa: CASSYDPSYEQYF
v_gene: TRBV2; abundance: -; len: 14; d_gene: -; j_gene: TRBJ1-1; CDR3nt: TGTGCCAGCATCGGCAAGGTGGGAAACACTGAAGCTTTCTTT; CDR3aa: CASIGKVGNTEAFF
v_gene: TRBV28; abundance: -; len: 12; d_gene: -; j_gene: TRBJ1-5; CDR3nt: TGTGCCAGCAGAGAGAATAATCAGCCCCAGCATTTT; CDR3aa: CASRENNQPQHF
v_gene: TRBV28; abundance: -; len: 17; d_gene: TRBD2; j_gene: TRBJ2-7; CDR3nt: TGTGCCAGCAGTTCCCCCCCTCGAGCGGGGGGTCTGAACGAGCAGTACTTC; CDR3aa: CASSSPPRAGGLNEQYF
v_gene: TRBV4-1; abundance: many; len: 13; d_gene: TRBD1; j_gene: TRBJ2-7; CDR3nt: TGCGCCAGCAGCCAGGGACAGGAGTACGAGCAGTACTTC; CDR3aa: CASSQGQEYEQYF
v_gene: TRBV12-3/TRBV12-4; abundance: -; len: 14; d_gene: TRBD1; j_gene: TRBJ1-1; CDR3nt: TGTGCCAGCAGACTACAGGGGAGGGTGACTGAAGCTTTCTTT; CDR3aa: CASRLQGRVTEAFF
v_gene: TRBV7-9; abundance: few; len: 16; d_gene: TRBD1; j_gene: TRBJ1-5; CDR3nt: TGTGCCAGCAGCTCACAGGGACAGGCCTTCAATCAGCCCCAGCATTTT; CDR3aa: CASSSQGQAFNQPQHF
v_gene: TRBV20-1; abundance: -; len: 13; d_gene: -; j_gene: TRBJ1-3; CDR3nt: TGCAGTGCTAGAGACTCGTGGGGAAACACCATATATTTT; CDR3aa: CSARDSWGNTIYF
v_gene: TRBV5-1; abundance: few; len: 17; d_gene: -; j_gene: TRBJ1-1; CDR3nt: TGCGCCAGCAGCTTCGAGGCAGGGCGAATGTCTGTAACTGAAGCTTTCTTT; CDR3aa: CASSFEAGRMSVTEAFF
v_gene: TRBV6-5; abundance: few; len: 15; d_gene: TRBD1; j_gene: TRBJ1-1; CDR3nt: TGTGCCAGCAGTTATGGTACAGGGGCGCAGGCTGAAGCTTTCTTT; CDR3aa: CASSYGTGAQAEAFF
v_gene: TRBV19; abundance: -; len: 15; d_gene: TRBD1; j_gene: TRBJ2-2; CDR3nt: TGTGCCAGTAGTAGCCGACAGGGGGCATACGGGGAGCTGTTTTTT; CDR3aa: CASSSRQGAYGELFF
v_gene: TRBV28; abundance: few; len: 11; d_gene: -; j_gene: TRBJ2-7; CDR3nt: TGTGCCACTTCCCCTGGGTACGAGCAGTACTTC; CDR3aa: CATSPGYEQYF
v_gene: TRBV12-3/TRBV12-4; abundance: few; len: 13; d_gene: -; j_gene: TRBJ1-5; CDR3nt: TGTGCCAGCAGTTTAGATGGTTATCAGCCCCAGCATTTT; CDR3aa: CASSLDGYQPQHF
v_gene: TRBV2; abundance: many; len: 15; d_gene: -; j_gene: TRBJ1-4; CDR3nt: TGTGCCAGCATTTTTCAGTGGACGGAGAATGAAAAACTGTTTTTT; CDR3aa: CASIFQWTENEKLFF
v_gene: TRBV29-1; abundance: -; len: 13; d_gene: TRBD1; j_gene: TRBJ2-7; CDR3nt: TGCAGCGTTGTCTTCAGGGGGCTCTACGAGCAGTACTTC; CDR3aa: CSVVFRGLYEQYF
v_gene: TRBV2; abundance: few; len: 13; d_gene: -; j_gene: TRBJ1-1; CDR3nt: TGTGCCAGCAGTGTTAACAGAGACACTGAAGCTTTCTTT; CDR3aa: CASSVNRDTEAFF
v_gene: TRBV12-3/TRBV12-4; abundance: many; len: 13; d_gene: -; j_gene: TRBJ1-1; CDR3nt: TGTGCCAGCAGTTTAAGGGGAGTTGGTGAAGCTTTCTTT; CDR3aa: CASSLRGVGEAFF
v_gene: TRBV28; abundance: -; len: 16; d_gene: TRBD2; j_gene: TRBJ2-2; CDR3nt: TGTGCCAGCAGTTACCGCCTAATAGCGGGGTCCGGGGAGCTGTTTTTT; CDR3aa: CASSYRLIAGSGELFF
v_gene: TRBV7-9; abundance: -; len: 15; d_gene: TRBD2; j_gene: TRBJ2-4; CDR3nt: TGTGCCAGCAGCTTATCGGGGAGGGGCAAAAACATTCAGTACTTC; CDR3aa: CASSLSGRGKNIQYF
v_gene: TRBV5-5; abundance: -; len: 19; d_gene: TRBD2; j_gene: TRBJ2-1; CDR3nt: TGTGCCAGCAGCCGGACTAGCGGACCTTATCCCCTTGGATACAATGAGCAGTTCTTC; CDR3aa: CASSRTSGPYPLGYNEQFF
v_gene: TRBV20-1; abundance: -; len: 19; d_gene: TRBD2; j_gene: TRBJ2-1; CDR3nt: TGCAGTGCTAGAGATCTCTCGGGACTAGCGGATCCGCAAAACAATGAGCAGTTCTTC; CDR3aa: CSARDLSGLADPQNNEQFF
v_gene: TRBV27; abundance: -; len: 14; d_gene: TRBD1; j_gene: TRBJ1-1; CDR3nt: TGTGCCAGCAGTTTACACAGGGGAAACACTGAAGCTTTCTTT; CDR3aa: CASSLHRGNTEAFF
v_gene: TRBV29-1; abundance: -; len: 12; d_gene: -; j_gene: TRBJ1-4; CDR3nt: TGCAGCGTGGGAGGACGAGGTGAAAAACTGTTTTTT; CDR3aa: CSVGGRGEKLFF
v_gene: TRBV28; abundance: -; len: 15; d_gene: -; j_gene: TRBJ1-2; CDR3nt: TGTGCCAGCAGTGGGACCCCGGACAGCCCGGGTGGCTACACCTTC; CDR3aa: CASSGTPDSPGGYTF
v_gene: TRBV18; abundance: -; len: 14; d_gene: -; j_gene: TRBJ2-2; CDR3nt: TGTGCCAGCTCTGTTAGAGATCGGACCGGGGAGCTGTTTTTT; CDR3aa: CASSVRDRTGELFF
v_gene: TRBV5-1; abundance: few; len: 14; d_gene: -; j_gene: TRBJ1-2; CDR3nt: TGCGCCAGCAGTTCTGACGGAGAAGTCTATGGCTACACCTTC; CDR3aa: CASSSDGEVYGYTF
v_gene: TRBV5-6; abundance: many; len: 15; d_gene: -; j_gene: TRBJ1-1; CDR3nt: TGTGCCAGCAGGGTTGGGGTTACCACAAACACTGAAGCTTTCTTT; CDR3aa: CASRVGVTTNTEAFF
v_gene: TRBV12-3/TRBV12-4; abundance: many; len: 14; d_gene: -; j_gene: TRBJ1-2; CDR3nt: TGTGCCAGCAGTCCCACGGGACTCTTCTATGGCTACACCTTC; CDR3aa: CASSPTGLFYGYTF
v_gene: TRBV9; abundance: few; len: 13; d_gene: -; j_gene: TRBJ2-3; CDR3nt: TGTGCCAGCAGCGAGAGGGCATGGGATACGCAGTATTTT; CDR3aa: CASSERAWDTQYF
v_gene: TRBV12-3/TRBV12-4; abundance: many; len: 13; d_gene: -; j_gene: TRBJ1-1; CDR3nt: TGTGCCAGCAGTTTAGGGGAGAACACTGAAGCTTTCTTT; CDR3aa: CASSLGENTEAFF
v_gene: TRBV28; abundance: -; len: 12; d_gene: -; j_gene: TRBJ2-1; CDR3nt: TGTGCCAGCAGTTATCCTCCCCAGGAGCAGTTCTTC; CDR3aa: CASSYPPQEQFF
v_gene: TRBV3-1; abundance: -; len: 15; d_gene: TRBD2; j_gene: TRBJ2-3; CDR3nt: TGTGCCAGCAGCCAAGGCGGGAGATGGACAGATACGCAGTATTTT; CDR3aa: CASSQGGRWTDTQYF
v_gene: TRBV7-9; abundance: once; len: 15; d_gene: -; j_gene: TRBJ1-3; CDR3nt: TGTGCCAGCAGTCCTCATGGGCAAGGAGGAAACACCATATATTTT; CDR3aa: CASSPHGQGGNTIYF
v_gene: TRBV6-1; abundance: few; len: 12; d_gene: -; j_gene: TRBJ1-6; CDR3nt: TGTGCCAGCTCCATTGTGATGGGTTCCCTCCACTTT; CDR3aa: CASSIVMGSLHF
v_gene: TRBV3-1; abundance: few; len: 14; d_gene: TRBD1; j_gene: TRBJ1-1; CDR3nt: TGTGCCAGCAGCCTTACAGGGGTTGGTGGTGAAGCTTTCTTT; CDR3aa: CASSLTGVGGEAFF
v_gene: TRBV6-6; abundance: -; len: 15; d_gene: TRBD1; j_gene: TRBJ2-1; CDR3nt: TGTGCCAGCAGTTACTCCACAGGGGCAGGGGATGAGCAGTTCTTC; CDR3aa: CASSYSTGAGDEQFF
v_gene: TRBV6-1; abundance: few; len: 14; d_gene: -; j_gene: TRBJ2-3; CDR3nt: TGTGCCAGCAGGAGGGGGGATTGGACAGATACGCAGTATTTT; CDR3aa: CASRRGDWTDTQYF
v_gene: TRBV12-3/TRBV12-4; abundance: -; len: 16; d_gene: TRBD2; j_gene: TRBJ2-1; CDR3nt: TGTGCCAGCAGTTTATATGGAGGCGGGAGTAGCGATGAGCAGTTCTTC; CDR3aa: CASSLYGGGSSDEQFF
v_gene: TRBV28; abundance: -; len: 13; d_gene: -; j_gene: TRBJ1-1; CDR3nt: TGTGCCAGCAGCCAGACCAGCCCCACTGAAGCTTTCTTT; CDR3aa: CASSQTSPTEAFF
v_gene: TRBV20-1; abundance: once; len: 12; d_gene: TRBD2; j_gene: TRBJ2-1; CDR3nt: TGCAGTGCCAGCGGGAGGGCCATTGAGCAGTTCTTC; CDR3aa: CSASGRAIEQFF
v_gene: TRBV18; abundance: few; len: 17; d_gene: TRBD1; j_gene: TRBJ1-1; CDR3nt: TGTGCCAGCTCACCACGTCACAGGGGGATTTCTGACACTGAAGCTTTCTTT; CDR3aa: CASSPRHRGISDTEAFF
v_gene: TRBV12-3/TRBV12-4; abundance: many; len: 11; d_gene: -; j_gene: TRBJ1-4; CDR3nt: TGTGCCAGCAGTTTAGAAGAAAAACTGTTTTTT; CDR3aa: CASSLEEKLFF
v_gene: TRBV10-3; abundance: once; len: 13; d_gene: -; j_gene: TRBJ2-1; CDR3nt: TGTGCCATCAGTGAGTCGACTCAGGCGGGGCAGTTCTTC; CDR3aa: CAISESTQAGQFF